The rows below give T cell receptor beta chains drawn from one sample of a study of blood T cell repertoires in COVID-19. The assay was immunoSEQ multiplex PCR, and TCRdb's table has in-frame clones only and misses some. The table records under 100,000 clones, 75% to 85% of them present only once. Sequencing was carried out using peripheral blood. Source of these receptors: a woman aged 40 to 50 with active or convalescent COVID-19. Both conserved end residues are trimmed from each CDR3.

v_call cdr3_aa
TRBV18 ASSQDIRAANTEAF
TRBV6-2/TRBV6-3 ASSTTGEDGYT
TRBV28 ASSSLAGPTDTQY
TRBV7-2 ASSLESRGPYQPQH
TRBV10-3 AIRTASPYEQY
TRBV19 ASSRGHKNIQY
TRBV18 ASSPLRDRGLGGYT
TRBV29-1 SVDLRGRLDTEAF
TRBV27 ASSLSWASGNTIY
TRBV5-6 ASSPPNSGETQY
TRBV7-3 ASSSYAGGAYEQY
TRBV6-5 ASRERGSTDTQY
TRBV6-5 ASRGDTEAF
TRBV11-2 ASSLLGLAGTGELF
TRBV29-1 STGKSAAGVYGYT
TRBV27 ASRQGAGQPQH
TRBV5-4 ASSLPPADTQY
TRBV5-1 ASSLNVGGLIYEQY
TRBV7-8 ASSGYEANTEAF
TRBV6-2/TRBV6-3 ASSYATNSNQPQH
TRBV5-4 ASSSGVRGLDTEAF
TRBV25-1 ASTRQGTTYGYT
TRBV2 ASSELPGQGVEQF
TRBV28 ASSFLSGSLNEQF
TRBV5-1 ASSSGQNLNDEKLF
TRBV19 ASSIRQTLRGYT
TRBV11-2 ASSQLDRVPLGGNEQF
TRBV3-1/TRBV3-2 ASSQAGDYGYT
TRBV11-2 ASSTDRNQPQH
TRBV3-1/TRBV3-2 ASSQDLSLSGLYNEQF
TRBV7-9 ASSLGSGAYEQY
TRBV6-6 ASSYGRGSHGYT
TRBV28 ASSLGDRQNTEAF
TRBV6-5 ASKYGTGGTELF
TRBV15 ATSRDTRDYEQY
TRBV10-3 AISDGTIKTYEQY
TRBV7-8 ASSFQTEAF
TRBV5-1 ASSLLSASGGGTGELF
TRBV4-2 ASSQSTVYGYT
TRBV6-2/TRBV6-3 ASSQDRTSGGSGTDTQY
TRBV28 ASRRTEDNSPLH